These 29 T cell receptor beta chains originate from one sample sequenced in a study of blood T cell repertoires in COVID-19. Sequencing used immunoSEQ multiplex PCR; TCRdb keeps in-frame clones, though not all of them. Of more than 65,000 clones detected, 87% appear once; the ten largest clones hold around 5%. The sequenced sample consisted of peripheral blood. The receptors stem from a woman of 80 years or more with active or convalescent COVID-19.

The chain uses TRBV9 and TRBJ2-1; 7 bases agree with TRBD2. The CDR3 totals 15 residues. The germline V gene has CDR1 SGDLS and CDR2 YYNGEE. V shed 2 bases and J 2 bases; nucleotides not matched to a gene: 4. The CDR3 DNA reads as TGTGCCAGCAGCGTCAGCGGGGAAACCTACAATGAGCAGTTCTTC. Protein product: CASSVSGETYNEQFF.

This rearrangement joins TRBV6-5 to TRBJ1-3, with TRBD1 matching over 7 bases. The J segment lost 4 bases and the V segment lost 6 bases, leaving 6 bases of the junction unmatched. Germline V gene data show CDR1 as MNHEY and CDR2 as SVGAGI. This CDR3 spans 14 amino acids. The CDR3 DNA follows: TGTGCCAGCAGGGCTACAGGGGCGGGAAACACCATATATTTT. Protein sequence: CASRATGAGNTIYF.

The J gene is TRBJ1-1, the V gene TRBV7-9, with 7 positions matching TRBD1. The trim removed 5 bases at V and 5 bases at J, leaving 5 bases unmatched. This CDR3 has 13 residues. Germline lookup yields CDR1 SEHNR and CDR2 FQNEAQ (reference sequence). CDR3 nucleotides: TGTGCCAGCAGCCAAGGGGGCATTACTGAAGCTTTCTTT. It codes for CASSQGGITEAFF.

This clone was seen a handful of times. This chain connects TRBV6-1 to TRBJ1-5, with 8 nucleotides matching TRBD1. Germline assignment: CDR1 MNHNS and CDR2 SASEGT. Trimming took 2 bases from V and 7 from J; bases not matched to a gene: 4. The CDR3 is made up of 14 amino acids. CDR3 region: CASSEQGANQPQHF. CDR3 DNA sequence: TGTGCCAGCAGTGAACAGGGGGCAAACCAGCCCCAGCATTTT.

This clone appeared a single time. V and J are TRBV5-5 and TRBJ1-5; a possible D gene is TRBD1 (6 bases). V was clipped by 2 bases and J by 0 bases, with 12 bases between them. The CDR3 covers 16 residues. Germline CDR1 SGHKS, CDR2 YYEKEE (reference sequence). The CDR3 sequence: CASSFGQTNSNQPQHF. Here the CDR3 DNA reads TGTGCCAGCAGCTTCGGACAGACGAATAGCAATCAGCCCCAGCATTTT.

V and J are TRBV20-1 and TRBJ2-3; 10 bases agree with TRBD2. The CDR3 consists of 16 residues. Germline CDR1 and CDR2: DFQATT and SNEGSKA (reference sequence). V dropped 3 bases and J dropped 5; count of bases not matched to a gene: 11. CDR3 in DNA: TGCAGTGCTAGTTGGGATAAAGCGGGAGGGGGAGATACGCAGTATTTT. Its protein is CSASWDKAGGGDTQYF.

This clone is a singleton in its sample. The chain combines TRBV7-9 with TRBJ2-5; possible D gene TRBD1, 6 bases. This CDR3 is built from 16 residues. V was trimmed by 5 bases and J by 0 bases, leaving 16 bases between them. Germline assignment: CDR1 SEHNR and CDR2 FQNEAQ (reference sequence). The CDR3 DNA reads TGTGCCAGCAGCCGTGGACAGCGAGCTCACCAAGAGACCCAGTACTTC. Protein: CASSRGQRAHQETQYF.

A single count supports this clone. J is TRBJ1-2 and V is TRBV28; 7 bases align to TRBD1. The CDR3 runs 11 residues. The V segment lost 5 bases and the J segment 11 bases; nucleotides outside the gene matches: 5. Germline V lookup: CDR1 MDHEN, CDR2 SYDVKM. The CDR3 here is CASSQTTGYTF. CDR3 DNA sequence: TGTGCCAGCAGTCAAACGACAGGGTACACCTTC.

This clone appeared a few times. V gene TRBV29-1 combines with J gene TRBJ1-5; D call uncertain. The V gene's germline CDR1 is SQVTM and CDR2 ANQGSEA. The germline V and J ends were trimmed by 4 bases and 0 bases, with 7 bases remaining between them. CDR3 length equals 13 residues. CDR3 amino acids: CSVGYYSNQPQHF. In DNA, the CDR3 is TGCAGCGTTGGGTACTATAGCAATCAGCCCCAGCATTTT.

V usage is TRBV5-6 and J usage is TRBJ2-7; TRBD1 aligns across 9 bases. Germline V gene sequence: CDR1 SGHDT, CDR2 YYEEEE. This CDR3 has 14 amino acids. Losses at the gene ends were 2 bases for V and 4 bases for J; bases not matched to a gene: 4. Here the CDR3 DNA reads TGTGCCAGCAGCTTCGGGACAGGGCAATACGAGCAGTACTTC. This gives the protein CASSFGTGQYEQYF.

The V gene is TRBV11-2, the J gene TRBJ2-1, with TRBD2 matching 8 bases. The length of the CDR3 is 15 residues. V trimming: 5 bases; J trimming: 10 bases; junction bases outside the gene matches: 13. Looked up from germline, CDR1 is SGHAT and CDR2 is FQNNGV. CDR3 DNA sequence: TGTGCCAGCAGCCAAGGCGGGACTAGGGCCCAAGAGCAGTTCTTC. As protein: CASSQGGTRAQEQFF.

This clone was found a few times. The chain recombines TRBV5-1 with TRBJ2-2, with 11 nucleotides matching TRBD1. The CDR3 covers 15 residues. With V trimmed by 2 bases and J by 6 bases, 3 bases remained unmatched. Germline CDR1 and CDR2: SGHRS and YFSETQ. CDR3 in DNA: TGCGCCAGCAGCTTTGGACAGGGGGCCGCCGGGGAGCTGTTTTTT. The encoded protein is CASSFGQGAAGELFF.

This chain uses TRBV9 with TRBJ1-6, with TRBD1 identical over 7 bases. Germline CDR1 and CDR2: SGDLS and YYNGEE. The CDR3 loop spans 14 amino acids. V lost 2 bases and J lost 5; bases outside the gene matches: 1. DNA of the CDR3: TGTGCCAGCAGCGTCACAGGGGATAATTCACCCCTCCACTTT. This sequence encodes CASSVTGDNSPLHF.

This chain connects TRBV18 to TRBJ1-6, with TRBD1 matching over 7 bases. V dropped 3 bases and J dropped 7; count of bases not matched to a gene: 6. Looked up from germline, CDR1 is KGHSH and CDR2 is LQKENI. This CDR3 has 15 amino acids. The chain's CDR3 is CASSPGQVNNSPLHF. The CDR3 DNA is TGTGCCAGCTCACCTGGACAGGTTAACAATTCACCCCTCCACTTT.

This clone appeared a single time. This rearrangement joins TRBV29-1 to TRBJ2-7, with TRBD1 identical over 7 bases. Trimming removed 1 base from V and 5 bases from J; junction bases left unmatched: 5. The CDR3 is 13 residues long. Germline assignment: CDR1 SQVTM and CDR2 ANQGSEA. The CDR3 bases are TGCAGCGTTGAAGGGGCAGGGGGAAACGAGCAGTACTTC. It specifies CSVEGAGGNEQYF.

Points on this clone: Other DNA variants within this sample encode the same CDR3. The CDR3 protein is CSVGDRGREGYTF. The CDR3 DNA is TGCAGCGTTGGGGACAGGGGAAGGGAGGGCTACACCTTC. The J gene is TRBJ1-2, the V gene TRBV29-1; 10 bases match TRBD1. Per germline, CDR1 SQVTM and CDR2 ANQGSEA. CDR3 length equals 13 residues. With V trimmed by 4 bases and J by 8 bases, 7 bases remained unmatched.

V is TRBV19 and J is TRBJ2-7; tentative D call: TRBD2 (5 bases). The germline V gene encodes CDR1 LNHDA and CDR2 SQIVND (reference sequence). The CDR3 has 12 residues. V was shortened by 3 bases and J by 7 bases, with 10 bases between the two germline ends. The CDR3 region is CASSMIGGEQYF. The CDR3 bases are TGTGCCAGTAGTATGATCGGCGGGGAGCAGTACTTC.

This chain links TRBV28 with TRBJ2-1; 9 bases map to TRBD1. This CDR3 is 16 amino acids long. The J segment lost 3 bases and the V segment lost 3 bases, leaving 6 bases of the junction unmatched. CDR1 is MDHEN, CDR2 SYDVKM, per germline. CDR3 protein: CASSFSGTGYYNEQFF. CDR3 sequence (DNA): TGTGCCAGCAGTTTCTCCGGGACAGGGTACTACAATGAGCAGTTCTTC.

The chain joins TRBV19 to TRBJ2-5, with 8 bases that match TRBD2. From germline, CDR1 is LNHDA and CDR2 SQIVND (reference sequence). The junction had 8 bases not matched to a gene; V was cut back by 10 bases and J by 4 bases. CDR3 length: 13 amino acids. The CDR3 sequence is CATASGWGETQYF. CDR3 in DNA: TGTGCCACCGCTAGCGGGTGGGGAGAGACCCAGTACTTC. Using reference TRBV19 and TRBJ2-5 for the parts outside the CDR3, the full variable domain is DGGITQSPKYLFRKEGQNVTLSCEQNLNHDAMYWYRQDPGQGLRLIYYSQIVNDFQKGDIAEGYSVSREKKESFPLTVTSAQKNPTAFYLCATASGWGETQYFGPGTRLLVL.

The chain couples TRBV3-1 (or the pseudogene TRBV3-2) to TRBJ2-3; no firm D call. Per germline, CDR1 LGHDT and CDR2 YNNKEL (reference sequence). V lost 0 bases and J lost 11, with 3 bases in between. The CDR3 has 10 residues. The CDR3 sequence: CASSQDRQYF. The CDR3 region has the DNA TGTGCCAGCAGCCAAGATCGGCAGTATTTT.

The gene calls are TRBV2 and TRBJ2-7, with TRBD2 matching over 8 bases. This CDR3 contains 14 residues. V was pared by 7 bases and J by 2 bases, with 7 bases of the junction left unmatched. Germline loops: CDR1 SNHLY, CDR2 FYNNEI. Here the CDR3 DNA reads TGTGCCAGCAACGGGCTAGCGGGCCCCTACGAGCAGTACTTC. Translated, it gives CASNGLAGPYEQYF.

The V call is TRBV3-1 (or the pseudogene TRBV3-2), the J call TRBJ2-7, with D possibly TRBD2 on 6 matching bases. The CDR3 covers 14 residues. Trimming removed 5 bases at V and 7 bases at J, with 18 bases between. The germline gives CDR1 LGHDT, CDR2 YNNKEL (reference sequence). The CDR3 here is CASSYGGAVGEQYF. Here the CDR3 DNA reads TGTGCCAGCAGCTACGGGGGTGCCGTGGGGGAGCAGTACTTC.

The V call is TRBV3-1 (or the pseudogene TRBV3-2), the J call TRBJ2-1; 13 bases are shared with TRBD2. Germline values: CDR1 LGHDT, CDR2 YNNKEL (reference sequence). This CDR3 region has 16 residues. Trimming cost V 4 bases and J 0 bases; bases outside gene matches: 0. In nucleotides, the CDR3 is TGTGCCAGCAGCCGACTAGCGGGAGGCTCCTACAATGAGCAGTTCTTC. This sequence encodes CASSRLAGGSYNEQFF.

CDR3 region: CASSYSGQGASSPLHF. In nucleotides, the CDR3 is TGTGCCAGCAGTTACTCTGGGCAGGGGGCAAGTTCACCCCTCCACTTT. This chain joins TRBV6-5 and TRBJ1-6; 8 nucleotides match TRBD1. CDR3 length: 16 amino acids. Per the germline V gene, CDR1 is MNHEY and CDR2 is SVGAGI. With V trimmed by 0 bases and J by 9 bases, 7 bases remained unmatched.

The chain recombines TRBV10-3 with TRBJ2-1; no reliable D call. Trimming pared 3 bases from V and 6 bases from J, leaving 3 bases between. Looked up from germline, CDR1 is ENHRY and CDR2 is SYGVKD. The CDR3 totals 11 residues. The CDR3 loop is CAISDRNEQFF. The CDR3 bases are TGTGCCATCAGTGATCGCAATGAGCAGTTCTTC.

The chain couples TRBV29-1 to TRBJ1-1, with D possibly TRBD1 on 6 matching bases. This CDR3 has 10 residues. Germline V CDR1 and CDR2: SQVTM, ANQGSEA. Trimming removed 7 bases at V and 7 bases at J, with 10 bases between. CDR3 bases: TGCAGCGGCGGGGGCGTTGAAGCTTTCTTT. It translates to CSGGGVEAFF.

The V gene is TRBV15, the J gene TRBJ1-2; 8 bases are shared with TRBD1. There are 15 residues in the CDR3. Germline V gene lookup returns CDR1 LNHNV and CDR2 YYDKDF (reference sequence). The J segment lost 4 bases and the V segment lost 0 bases, leaving 4 bases of the junction unmatched. CDR3 sequence (DNA): TGTGCCACCAGCAGAGATACACAGGGGGGCTATGGCTACACCTTC. Residues: CATSRDTQGGYGYTF.

V usage is TRBV3-1 (or the pseudogene TRBV3-2) and J usage is TRBJ2-5, with 14 bases matching TRBD2. The CDR3 is made up of 17 amino acids. The V gene end was trimmed by 4 bases and the J gene end by 2 bases; junction bases not matched to a gene: 6. The germline gives CDR1 LGHDT, CDR2 YNNKEL (reference sequence). This chain's CDR3 is CASSLLGLAGVQETQYF. In DNA, the CDR3 is TGTGCCAGCAGCCTCTTGGGACTAGCGGGGGTACAAGAGACCCAGTACTTC.

V gene TRBV19 combines with J gene TRBJ2-6, with 10 bases aligning to TRBD1. The germline V gene encodes CDR1 LNHDA and CDR2 SQIVND (reference sequence). With V trimmed by 7 bases and J by 4 bases, 13 bases remained unmatched. The CDR3 loop spans 18 amino acids. CDR3 protein: CASKFWDRGQPGANVLTF. The CDR3 region has the DNA TGTGCCAGTAAATTTTGGGACAGGGGTCAGCCCGGGGCCAACGTCCTGACTTTC.